One sample yielded the 9 T cell receptor beta chains listed below, sequenced in a study of OX40 agonist ivuxolimab in advanced cancers. The method was immunoSEQ multiplex PCR; TCRdb's version includes in-frame clones alone and lacks a portion of them. Of about 93,000 clones listed, about 91% were seen once; the top ten hold around 2.7%. This sample comprised CD4+ or CD8+ T cells sorted from blood, obtained in a trial of the OX40 agonist ivuxolimab. Source of these receptors: an adult with an advanced solid tumor such as melanoma, head and neck, liver or kidney cancer.

A word on this clone: The same CDR3 also results from other DNA sequences found in this sample. The J gene is TRBJ2-3, the V gene TRBV28; 7 positions agree with TRBD2. This CDR3 is 14 amino acids long. The germline V gene has CDR1 MDHEN and CDR2 SYDVKM. With V trimmed by 2 bases and J by 4 bases, 3 bases remained unmatched. The CDR3 bases are TGTGCCAGCAGTTTAGGGGGGAGGGCAGATACGCAGTATTTT. Encoded protein: CASSLGGRADTQYF.

The chain is built from TRBV19 and TRBJ2-1, with 7 bases matching TRBD2. CDR3 length equals 16 residues. CDR1 LNHDA and CDR2 SQIVND come from the germline V gene (reference sequence). The J segment lost 3 bases and the V segment lost 3 bases, leaving 8 bases of the junction unmatched. The CDR3 nucleotides are TGTGCCAGTAGTATCAGCGGGAACGTAATCTACAATGAGCAGTTCTTC. The encoded protein is CASSISGNVIYNEQFF.

The V call is TRBV28, the J call TRBJ2-7; 15 nucleotides align to TRBD2. V was pared by 5 bases and J by 1 base, with 3 bases of the junction left unmatched. This CDR3 region has 16 residues. Germline V gene lookup returns CDR1 MDHEN and CDR2 SYDVKM. The CDR3 DNA sequence: TGTGCCAGCAGTGGGGGACTAGCGGGAGGTTCCTACGAGCAGTACTTC. The encoded protein is CASSGGLAGGSYEQYF.

CDR3 coding DNA: TGCGCCAGCAGCGGATTGACAGGGCACGGCTACACCTTC. Translating gives CASSGLTGHGYTF. The J gene is TRBJ1-2, the V gene TRBV5-1; TRBD1 matches 7 bases. Per germline, CDR1 SGHRS and CDR2 YFSETQ. V lost 4 bases to trimming and J lost 8 bases; unmatched junction nucleotides: 8. This CDR3 is built from 13 residues.

The V gene is TRBV2, the J gene TRBJ2-2, with TRBD2 matching over 14 bases. The ends lost 6 bases at V and 0 bases at J; junction bases unmatched: 3. The CDR3 has 17 amino acids. Germline CDR1 reads SNHLY; CDR2 reads FYNNEI. CDR3 nucleotides: TGTGCCAGCAGGGGGACTAGCGGGGGCCCGAACACCGGGGAGCTGTTTTTT. The encoded protein is CASRGTSGGPNTGELFF.

This clone came up once. The J gene is TRBJ1-5, the V gene TRBV7-2; D unresolved. The germline V gene has CDR1 SGHTA and CDR2 FQGNSA. CDR3 length: 12 amino acids. V lost 7 bases and J lost 3, with 7 bases in between. The CDR3 nucleotides read TGTGCCAGCACCGGCCCCAATCAGCCCCAGCATTTT. This codes for CASTGPNQPQHF.

The chain uses TRBV13 and TRBJ1-2; 9 positions match TRBD1. Germline V gives CDR1 PRHDT, CDR2 FYEKMQ (reference sequence). V lost 5 bases to trimming and J lost 7 bases; unmatched junction nucleotides: 8. The CDR3 sequence is 14 residues long. CDR3 in DNA: TGTGCCAGCAGCGACCGGGACAGGGCTTCTGGCTACACCTTC. Translating gives CASSDRDRASGYTF.

The V gene is TRBV7-3, the J gene TRBJ2-2; 14 bases map to TRBD2. The CDR3 totals 16 residues. V dropped 3 bases and J dropped 7; count of bases not matched to a gene: 4. Per germline, CDR1 SGHTA and CDR2 FQGTGA. Here the CDR3 DNA reads TGTGCCAGCAGCTTTGGACTAGCGGGAGGCATCGGGGAGCTGTTTTTT. It is translated as CASSFGLAGGIGELFF.

J is TRBJ2-4 and V is TRBV4-3; TRBD1 aligns across 11 bases. Germline assignment: CDR1 LGHNA and CDR2 YSLEER. V gave up 0 bases and J gave up 9 bases; unmatched junction bases: 4. There are 15 residues in the CDR3. CDR3 DNA: TGCGCCAGCAGCCAAGATCTAGGGACAGGGGGCATTCAGTACTTC. Translation: CASSQDLGTGGIQYF.